A single T cell receptor (beta chain) is shown here with its context. The source of the sample is a study of glioma-infiltrating T cells. TCR alpha and beta CDR3 regions were amplified from RNA using iRepertoire nested multiplex PCR. For one-step reverse transcription and amplification, about 90-400 ng of tissue mRNA or PBMC total RNA was used. TCRdb recomputed calls from the multiplex PCR reads with MiXCR, one row per CDR3 protein. The sample contains 15,000 to 20,000 distinct CDR3 sequences, roughly 64% of which appear only once. Input material: glioma tissue, nonneoplastic brain tissue, or PBMCs (not recorded which). The receptor was derived from a human donor with low-grade glioma or glioblastoma, undergoing nonglioma brain surgery, or in good health (not recorded which).

CDR3 sequence (DNA): TGTGCCAGCACCCGCCAGGCCGGCCGTCTTCGGGAGCAGTTCTTC. It codes for CASTRQAGRLREQFF. The gene calls are TRBV6-1 and TRBJ2-1; no definite D call. The CDR3 is 15 amino acids. Trimming pared 7 bases from V and 10 bases from J, leaving 23 bases between. Germline lookup yields CDR1 MNHNS and CDR2 SASEGT.